The rows below give T cell receptor beta chains drawn from one sample of a study of T cell responses to AZD1222 COVID-19 vaccine. The assay was immunoSEQ multiplex PCR, and TCRdb's table has in-frame clones only and misses some. The table records tens of thousands of clones, 80% to 90% of them present only once. The sample here was peripheral blood, taken on day 0 of AZD1222 vaccination. These receptors were collected from an adult in good health. CDR3s leave out the opening cysteine and the closing phenylalanine or tryptophan.

V gene	J gene	CDR3 protein
TRBV5-6	TRBJ2-4	ASSFAPRAFWY
TRBV5-1	TRBJ2-5	ASSLVPGPQETQY
TRBV4-1	TRBJ2-1	ASSQLSGSYNEQF
TRBV7-9	TRBJ1-5	ASSLVGSRDSNQPQH
TRBV29-1	TRBJ1-2	RVSGRDYGYT
TRBV28	TRBJ1-5	ASKTGTGNQPQH
TRBV27	TRBJ2-7	ASSHGQDSYEQY
TRBV28	TRBJ2-3	ASTLRGAPTDTQY
TRBV27	TRBJ1-1	AKTLPPRQLNTEAF
TRBV5-1	TRBJ2-2	ASSLGLASGELF
TRBV27	TRBJ2-7	ASRLLGGRSSYEQY
TRBV12-5	TRBJ2-3	ASGLISNTDTQY
TRBV5-1	TRBJ1-6	ASSLGPTGASSYNSPLH
TRBV18	TRBJ1-6	ASSLVPQGTRSPLH
TRBV6-6	TRBJ2-7	ASSYSDKGPSYEQY
TRBV4-1	TRBJ1-2	ASSQDDRGLHGYT
TRBV6-5	TRBJ2-5	ASSYLTGGGETQY
TRBV6-2/TRBV6-3	TRBJ2-7	ASSRPGLVEQY